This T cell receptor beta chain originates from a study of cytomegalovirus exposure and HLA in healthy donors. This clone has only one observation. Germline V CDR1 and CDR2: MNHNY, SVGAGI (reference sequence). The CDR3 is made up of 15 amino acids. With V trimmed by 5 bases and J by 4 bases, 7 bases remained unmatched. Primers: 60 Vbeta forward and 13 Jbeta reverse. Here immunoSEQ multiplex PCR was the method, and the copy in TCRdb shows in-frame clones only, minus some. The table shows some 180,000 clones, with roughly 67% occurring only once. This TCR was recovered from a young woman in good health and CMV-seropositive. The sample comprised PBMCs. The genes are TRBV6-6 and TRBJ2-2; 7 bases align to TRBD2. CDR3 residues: CASSPTSTGTGELFF. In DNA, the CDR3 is TGTGCCAGCAGTCCGACTAGCACCGGCACCGGGGAGCTGTTTTTT.